This T cell receptor beta chain was identified during a study of blood T cell repertoires in COVID-19. Authors' data handling: Cell counts per sample came from amplifying reference gene primers. TCRdb's table, derived via immunoSEQ multiplex PCR, lists solely in-frame clones and lacks some. V, J and clone size derive from that table, while D and trimming were established from the DNA sequence. The sample shows 250,000 to 300,000 clones, roughly 80% of them seen only once. The CDR3 is 16 amino acids. CDR1 and CDR2 (germline): WNHNN, SYGVQD (reference sequence). V lost 2 bases to trimming and J lost 0 bases, with 12 bases between them. Participant-reported clinical history was the basis for cohort assignment.

Specimen: PBMCs or T cells enriched from blood (not recorded which). This clonotype was obtained from a man in his thirties or forties with acute COVID-19. The chain joins TRBV10-1 to TRBJ2-3, with TRBD1 as a possible D gene (6 bases). CDR3 bases: TGCGCCAGCAGTGAGGACAGGATGGGGAGCACAGATACGCAGTATTTT. Amino acid sequence: CASSEDRMGSTDTQYF.